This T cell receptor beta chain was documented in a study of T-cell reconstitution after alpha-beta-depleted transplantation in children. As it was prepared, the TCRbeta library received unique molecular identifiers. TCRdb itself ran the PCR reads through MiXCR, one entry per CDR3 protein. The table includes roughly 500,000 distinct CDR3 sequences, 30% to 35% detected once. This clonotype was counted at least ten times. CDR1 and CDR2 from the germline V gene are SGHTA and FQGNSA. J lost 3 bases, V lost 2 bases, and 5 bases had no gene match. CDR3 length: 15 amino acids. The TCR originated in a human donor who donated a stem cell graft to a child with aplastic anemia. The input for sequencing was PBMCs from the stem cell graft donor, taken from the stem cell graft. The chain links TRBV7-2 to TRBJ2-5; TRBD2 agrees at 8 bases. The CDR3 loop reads CASSLFPGGKETQYF. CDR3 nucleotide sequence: TGTGCCAGCAGCTTATTTCCGGGAGGGAAAGAGACCCAGTACTTC.